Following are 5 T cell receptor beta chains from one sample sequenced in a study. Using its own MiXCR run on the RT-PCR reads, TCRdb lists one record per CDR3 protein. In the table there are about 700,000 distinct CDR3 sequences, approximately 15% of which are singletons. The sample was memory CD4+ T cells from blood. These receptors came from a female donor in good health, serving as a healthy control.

Here the CDR3 DNA reads TGTGCCATCAGTGAGGGGGGACAGAATGAAAAACTGTTTTTT. Amino acids: CAISEGGQNEKLFF. This sequence joins TRBV10-3 and TRBJ1-4; 7 bases match TRBD1. The CDR3 spans 14 residues. CDR1 ENHRY and CDR2 SYGVKD come from the germline V gene. V gave up 2 bases and J gave up 5 bases; unmatched junction bases: 2.

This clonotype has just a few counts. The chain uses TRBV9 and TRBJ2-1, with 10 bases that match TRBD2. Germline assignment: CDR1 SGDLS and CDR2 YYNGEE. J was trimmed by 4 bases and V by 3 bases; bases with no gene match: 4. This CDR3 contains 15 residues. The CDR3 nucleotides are TGTGCCAGCAGCGCCAGACTAGCGGGTTACAATGAGCAGTTCTTC. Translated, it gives CASSARLAGYNEQFF.

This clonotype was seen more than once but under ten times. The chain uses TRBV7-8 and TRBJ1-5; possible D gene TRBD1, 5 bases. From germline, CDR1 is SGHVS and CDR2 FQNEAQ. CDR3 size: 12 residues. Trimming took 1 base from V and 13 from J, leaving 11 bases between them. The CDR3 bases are TGTGCCAGCAGCTTAGTTCAGGGAGAGCAGCATTTT. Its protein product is CASSLVQGEQHF.

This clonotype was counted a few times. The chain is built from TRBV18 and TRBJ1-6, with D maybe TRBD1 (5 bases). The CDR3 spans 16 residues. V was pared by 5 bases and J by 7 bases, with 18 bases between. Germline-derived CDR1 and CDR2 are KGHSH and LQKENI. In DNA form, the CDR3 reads TGTGCCAGCTCAACGGGACCCGCTGCCTCAAATTCACCCCTCCACTTT. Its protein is CASSTGPAASNSPLHF.

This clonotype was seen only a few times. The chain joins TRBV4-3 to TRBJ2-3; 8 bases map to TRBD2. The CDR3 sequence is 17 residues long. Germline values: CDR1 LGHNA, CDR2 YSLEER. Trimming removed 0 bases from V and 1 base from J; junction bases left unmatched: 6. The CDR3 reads CASSQDIVGGGTDTQYF. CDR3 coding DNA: TGCGCCAGCAGCCAAGATATAGTCGGGGGGGGCACAGATACGCAGTATTTT.